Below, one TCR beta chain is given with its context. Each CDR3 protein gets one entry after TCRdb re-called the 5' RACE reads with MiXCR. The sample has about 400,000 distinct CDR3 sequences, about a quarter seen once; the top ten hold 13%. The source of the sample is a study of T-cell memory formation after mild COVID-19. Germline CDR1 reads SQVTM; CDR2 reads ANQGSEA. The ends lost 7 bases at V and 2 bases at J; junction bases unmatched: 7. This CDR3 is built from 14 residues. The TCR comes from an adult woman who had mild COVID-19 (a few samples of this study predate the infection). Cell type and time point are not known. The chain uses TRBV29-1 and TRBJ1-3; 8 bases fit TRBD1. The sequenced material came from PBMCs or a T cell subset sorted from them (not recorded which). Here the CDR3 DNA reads TGCAGCGCAAACCTACAGGGGGCTGGAAACACCATATATTTT. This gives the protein CSANLQGAGNTIYF. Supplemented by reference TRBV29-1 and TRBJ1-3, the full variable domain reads SAVISQKPSRDICQRGTSLTIQCQVDSQVTMMFWYRQQPGQSLTLIATANQGSEATYESGFVIDKFPISRPNLTFSTLTVSNMSPEDSSIYLCSANLQGAGNTIYFGEGSWLTVV.